This T cell receptor (beta chain) originates from a study of early T cells in non-severe SARS-CoV-2 infection. The overall study: Chains were not paired, and sequencing was done on bulk RNA from unsorted whole blood. Regarding the study as a whole: Using VDJdb, the matching emphasized anti-spike CD8 responses while missing private and CD4 specificities.

J was trimmed by 4 bases and V by 5 bases; bases with no gene match: 7. The CDR3 runs to 15 residues. Germline CDR1 is MNHNS and CDR2 is SASEGT. A note on this clonotype: Antigen unknown.

cDNA molecules, individually, were tagged with unique molecular identifiers. From the 5' RACE reads, TCRdb called clonotypes with MiXCR, one entry per CDR3 protein. Of about 35,000 distinct CDR3 sequences in the sample, under 8% are singletons; the top ten hold roughly 6%. The sequence was collected from an adult who was a healthcare worker with PCR-confirmed SARS-CoV-2 infection or an uninfected control (not recorded which). The sequenced sample was whole blood. The rearrangement joins TRBV6-1 to TRBJ2-5; 10 bases fit TRBD1. CDR3 nucleotides: TGTGCCAGCAGTAATACGGGACAGGGGATAGAGACCCAGTACTTC. Its translation: CASSNTGQGIETQYF.